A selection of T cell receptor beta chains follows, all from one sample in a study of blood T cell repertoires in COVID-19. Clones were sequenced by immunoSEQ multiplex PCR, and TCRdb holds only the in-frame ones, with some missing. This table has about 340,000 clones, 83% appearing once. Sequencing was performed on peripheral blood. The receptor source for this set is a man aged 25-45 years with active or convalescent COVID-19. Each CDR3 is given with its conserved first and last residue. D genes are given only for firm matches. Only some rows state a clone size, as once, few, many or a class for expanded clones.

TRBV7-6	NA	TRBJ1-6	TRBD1	CASSRTGDNSPLHF	TGTGCCAGCAGCCGGACAGGGGACAATTCACCCCTCCACTTT
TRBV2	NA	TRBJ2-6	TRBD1	CASRQGAGSGANVLTF	TGTGCCAGTCGACAGGGGGCTGGCTCTGGGGCCAACGTCCTGACTTTC
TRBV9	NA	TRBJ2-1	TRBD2	CASSPGLVTLNEQFF	TGTGCCAGCAGTCCCGGACTAGTGACTCTGAATGAGCAGTTCTTC
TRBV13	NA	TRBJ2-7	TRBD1	CASSGRGFYEQYF	TGTGCCAGCAGCGGCAGGGGGTTCTACGAGCAGTACTTC
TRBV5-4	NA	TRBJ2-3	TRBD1	CASSARGFFTDTQYF	TGTGCCAGCAGCGCCAGGGGGTTCTTTACAGATACGCAGTATTTT
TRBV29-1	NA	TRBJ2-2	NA	CSVGTRTNTGELFF	TGCAGCGTGGGGACACGAACGAACACCGGGGAGCTGTTTTTT
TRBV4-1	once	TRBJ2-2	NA	CASSHPSRGRRTGELFF	TGCGCCAGCAGCCACCCGTCGAGGGGGAGAAGGACCGGGGAGCTGTTTTTT
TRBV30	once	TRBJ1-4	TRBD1	CAWKVGRDSHEKLFF	TGTGCCTGGAAAGTGGGAAGGGACAGTCATGAAAAACTGTTTTTT
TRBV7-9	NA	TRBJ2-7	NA	CASSLKIRPYEQYF	TGTGCCAGCAGCTTAAAGATCAGGCCCTACGAGCAGTACTTC
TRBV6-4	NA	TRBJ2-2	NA	CASSNRTGELFF	TGTGCCAGCAGTAATCGGACCGGGGAGCTGTTTTTT
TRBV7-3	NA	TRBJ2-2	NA	CASSRAASSPGELFF	TGTGCCAGCAGTCGGGCGGCTAGCAGTCCCGGGGAGCTGTTTTTT
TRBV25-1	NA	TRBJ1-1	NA	CASSESSEAFF	TGTGCCAGCAGTGAATCTTCTGAAGCTTTCTTT
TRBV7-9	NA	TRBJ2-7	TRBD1	CASSPFSPGQGAYEQYF	TGTGCCAGCAGCCCCTTTTCCCCGGGACAGGGGGCTTACGAGCAGTACTTC
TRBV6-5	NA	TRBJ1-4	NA	CASRTFNEKLFF	TGTGCCAGCAGAACTTTTAATGAAAAACTGTTTTTT
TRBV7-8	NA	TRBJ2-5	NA	CASSLARLGAGETQYF	TGTGCCAGCAGCTTAGCGCGGTTGGGGGCTGGGGAGACCCAGTACTTC
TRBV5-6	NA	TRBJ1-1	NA	CASSHTLGSTEAFF	TGTGCCAGCAGCCACACCCTAGGAAGCACTGAAGCTTTCTTT
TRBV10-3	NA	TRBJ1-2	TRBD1	CAISVSGTAYGYTF	TGTGCCATCAGTGTATCCGGGACAGCCTATGGCTACACCTTC
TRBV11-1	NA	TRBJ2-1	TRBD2	CASSLSSGAYNEQFF	TGTGCCAGCAGCTTATCTAGCGGGGCCTACAATGAGCAGTTCTTC
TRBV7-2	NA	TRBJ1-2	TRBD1	CASSLSGDRGYGYTF	TGTGCCAGCAGCTTATCAGGGGACAGGGGCTATGGCTACACCTTC
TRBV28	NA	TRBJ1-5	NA	CASSRAGRREQPQHF	TGTGCCAGCAGTAGGGCGGGGCGGAGAGAACAGCCCCAGCATTTT
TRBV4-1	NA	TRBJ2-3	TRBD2	CASSQASLAGGTDTQYF	TGCGCCAGCAGCCAAGCCTCTCTAGCGGGGGGCACAGATACGCAGTATTTT
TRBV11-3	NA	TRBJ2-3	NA	CASSSRQATDTQYF	TGTGCCAGCAGCTCTAGACAGGCCACAGATACGCAGTATTTT
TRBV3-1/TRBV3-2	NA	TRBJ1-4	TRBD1	CASSQYRGPDEKLFF	TGTGCCAGCAGCCAATACAGGGGACCCGATGAAAAACTGTTTTTT
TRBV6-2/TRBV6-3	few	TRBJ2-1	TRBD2	CASSLAGVAYNEQFF	TGTGCCAGCAGCTTAGCGGGAGTGGCCTACAATGAGCAGTTCTTC
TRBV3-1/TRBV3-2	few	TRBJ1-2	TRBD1	CASSPTGDYGYTF	TGTGCCAGCAGCCCCACAGGGGACTATGGCTACACCTTC
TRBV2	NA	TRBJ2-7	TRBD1	CASRNWGQGAYEQYF	TGTGCCAGCAGAAATTGGGGACAGGGGGCCTACGAGCAGTACTTC
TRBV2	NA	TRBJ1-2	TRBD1	CASSGRGQVIYGYTF	TGTGCCAGCAGTGGGCGAGGACAGGTTATCTATGGCTACACCTTC
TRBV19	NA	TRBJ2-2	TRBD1	CASSPQQGRKNTGELFF	TGTGCCAGTAGTCCGCAACAGGGGAGAAAAAACACCGGGGAGCTGTTTTTT
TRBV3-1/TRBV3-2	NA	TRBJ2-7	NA	CASSLGTFGTYEQYF	TGTGCCAGCAGCTTAGGGACATTCGGAACCTACGAGCAGTACTTC
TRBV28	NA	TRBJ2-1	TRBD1	CASSYSGTGDNEQFF	TGTGCCAGCAGTTACTCCGGGACAGGGGACAATGAGCAGTTCTTC
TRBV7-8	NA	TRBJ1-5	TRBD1	CASSSHRGGNQPQHF	TGTGCCAGCAGCTCACACAGGGGCGGCAATCAGCCCCAGCATTTT
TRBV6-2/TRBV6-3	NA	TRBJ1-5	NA	CASSTGKGQPQHF	TGTGCCAGCAGTACAGGGAAGGGTCAGCCCCAGCATTTT
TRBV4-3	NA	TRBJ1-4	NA	CASSQDRGGREKLFF	TGCGCCAGCAGCCAAGATCGGGGAGGGAGAGAAAAACTGTTTTTT
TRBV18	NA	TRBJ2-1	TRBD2	CASSPGLAGVIEQFF	TGTGCCAGCTCACCAGGACTAGCGGGAGTTATTGAGCAGTTCTTC
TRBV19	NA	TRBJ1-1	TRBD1	CASSIQGTVNTEAFF	TGTGCCAGTAGTATCCAGGGGACAGTGAACACTGAAGCTTTCTTT
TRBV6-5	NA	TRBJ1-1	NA	CASKMDSRNTEAFF	TGTGCCAGCAAGATGGACAGTAGGAACACTGAAGCTTTCTTT
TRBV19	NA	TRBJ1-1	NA	CASFGDWNTEAFF	TGTGCCAGTTTCGGGGATTGGAACACTGAAGCTTTCTTT
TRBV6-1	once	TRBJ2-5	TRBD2	CASSDGLAGGPETQYF	TGTGCCAGCAGTGATGGACTAGCGGGAGGGCCGGAGACCCAGTACTTC
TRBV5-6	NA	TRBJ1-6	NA	CATARTAGSPLHF	TGTGCCACGGCGCGGACAGCCGGTTCACCCCTCCACTTT
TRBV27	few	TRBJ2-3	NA	CASSRVREDTQYF	TGTGCCAGCAGCCGAGTTAGGGAGGATACGCAGTATTTT
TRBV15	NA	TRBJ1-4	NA	CATSSARREKLFF	TGTGCCACCAGCAGCGCCCGCCGGGAAAAACTGTTTTTT
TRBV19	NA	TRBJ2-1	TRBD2	CASAWAGGKQWEQFF	TGTGCCAGCGCCTGGGCGGGAGGGAAGCAGTGGGAGCAGTTCTTC
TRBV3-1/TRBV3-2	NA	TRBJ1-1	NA	CASSQGGAGTEAFF	TGTGCCAGCAGCCAAGGGGGCGCGGGGACTGAAGCTTTCTTT
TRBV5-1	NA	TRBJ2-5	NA	CASSLERGQETQYF	TGCGCCAGCAGCTTGGAAAGGGGCCAAGAGACCCAGTACTTC
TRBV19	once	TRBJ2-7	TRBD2	CASSTQTSGEQYF	TGTGCCAGTAGTACCCAGACTAGCGGCGAGCAGTACTTC
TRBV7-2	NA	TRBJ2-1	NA	CASSEYNEQFF	TGTGCCAGCAGCGAGTACAATGAGCAGTTCTTC
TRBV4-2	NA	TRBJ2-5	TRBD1	CASSQTGVWETQYF	TGTGCCAGCAGCCAGACAGGGGTGTGGGAGACCCAGTACTTC
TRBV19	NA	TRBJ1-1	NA	CASSRDRSTEAFF	TGTGCCAGTAGCAGGGATCGGAGCACTGAAGCTTTCTTT